This TCR beta chain was retrieved from a study of T cell changes during pregnancy in multiple sclerosis. The length of the CDR3 is 17 residues. Germline V gene data show CDR1 as SGHRS and CDR2 as YFSETQ. The germline V and J ends were trimmed by 2 bases and 5 bases, with 20 bases remaining between them. This clone was seen once. TCRdb keeps only in-frame clones here, not all; method: immunoSEQ multiplex PCR. Of around 96,000 clones listed, roughly 91% are singletons. The sample in question was peripheral blood, obtained in the first trimester of pregnancy. This sequence was found in a female donor with multiple sclerosis, enrolled in a pregnancy study. The chain employs TRBV5-1 and TRBJ2-1, with a possible D match to TRBD1 (5 bases). The CDR3 loop reads CASSLRFVQGVHNEQFF. DNA of the CDR3: TGCGCCAGCAGCTTAAGATTCGTGCAGGGTGTCCACAATGAGCAGTTCTTC.